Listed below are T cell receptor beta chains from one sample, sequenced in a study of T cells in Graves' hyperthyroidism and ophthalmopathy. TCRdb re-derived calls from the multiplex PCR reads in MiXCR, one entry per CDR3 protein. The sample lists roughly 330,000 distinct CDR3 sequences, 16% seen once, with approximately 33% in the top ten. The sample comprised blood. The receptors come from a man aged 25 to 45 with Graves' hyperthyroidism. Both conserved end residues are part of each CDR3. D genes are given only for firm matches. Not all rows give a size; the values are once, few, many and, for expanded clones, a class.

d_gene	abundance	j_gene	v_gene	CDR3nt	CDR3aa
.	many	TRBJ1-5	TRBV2	TGTGCCAGCAGTGAAGAAGTTCAGCCCCAGCATTTT	CASSEEVQPQHF
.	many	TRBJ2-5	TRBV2	TGTGCCAGCATCCCGGGACCAGAGACCCAGTACTTC	CASIPGPETQYF
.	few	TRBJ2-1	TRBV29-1	TGCAGCGTTGAAGATAGAGGGGACCTCTACAATGAGCAGTTCTTC	CSVEDRGDLYNEQFF
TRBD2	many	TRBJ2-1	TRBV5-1	TGCGCCAGCAGGGGAGGGAGCAGGGATGAGCAGTTCTTC	CASRGGSRDEQFF
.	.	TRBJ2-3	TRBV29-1	TGCAGCGTGGTGACTGCCACAGATACGCAGTATTTT	CSVVTATDTQYF
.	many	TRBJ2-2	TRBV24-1	TGTGCCACCAGTGATCCCACCCTGGAAGGACCGTACACCGGGGAGCTGTTTTTT	CATSDPTLEGPYTGELFF
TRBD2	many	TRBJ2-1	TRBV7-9	TGTGCCAGCAGCACACGGGCTAGCGGGAGGAGTTTTAATGAGCAGTTCTTC	CASSTRASGRSFNEQFF
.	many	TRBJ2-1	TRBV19	TGTGCCAGTAGTCTAAAGGGGGACGTCTACAATGAGCAGTTCTTC	CASSLKGDVYNEQFF
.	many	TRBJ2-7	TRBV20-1	TGCAGTGCTGCTCCCCAGGGTGACGAGCAGTACTTC	CSAAPQGDEQYF
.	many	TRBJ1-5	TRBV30	TGTGCCTGGAGTCTAACCGCAGGGCAGCCCCAGCATTTT	CAWSLTAGQPQHF
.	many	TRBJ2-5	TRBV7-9	TGTGCCAGCAGCGCAGTCAGCGGGCAAGAGACCCAGTACTTC	CASSAVSGQETQYF
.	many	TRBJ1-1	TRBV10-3	TGTGCCATCAGAGGGACTGAGAACACTGAAGCTTTCTTT	CAIRGTENTEAFF
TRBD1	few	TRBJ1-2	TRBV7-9	TGTGCCAGCAGCCCACGACAGGGCCACCTCTCTGGCTACACCTTC	CASSPRQGHLSGYTF
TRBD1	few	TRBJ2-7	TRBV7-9	TGTGCCAGCAGCTTGGGGACAGGGGTTCGCGAGCAGTACTTC	CASSLGTGVREQYF
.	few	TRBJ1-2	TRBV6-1	TGTGCCAGCAGTTCCGCGGGGCGGGATGGCTACACCTTC	CASSSAGRDGYTF
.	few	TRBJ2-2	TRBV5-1	TGCGCCAGCAGCTTGAGACCTACGAACACCGGGGAGCTGTTTTTT	CASSLRPTNTGELFF
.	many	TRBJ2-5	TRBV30	TGTGCCTGGAGAGAAGAGACCCAGTACTTC	CAWREETQYF
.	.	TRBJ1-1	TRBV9	TGTGCCAGCAGCGTAGCGGTGATTGATACTGAAGCTTTCTTT	CASSVAVIDTEAFF
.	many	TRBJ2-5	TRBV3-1	TGTGCCAGCAGCCAAGAGCGGCGGACCCAGTACTTC	CASSQERRTQYF
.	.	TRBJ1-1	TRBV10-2	TGCGCCAGCGGAAATACAGGGACTATGAACACTGAAGCTTTCTTT	CASGNTGTMNTEAFF
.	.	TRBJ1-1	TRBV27	TGTGCCAGCAGCCCACGACTGAGCACTGAAGCTTTCTTT	CASSPRLSTEAFF
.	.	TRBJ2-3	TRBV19	TGTGCCAGTAGTCGGGGCAGTTTAGGTGGTACAGATACGCAGTATTTT	CASSRGSLGGTDTQYF
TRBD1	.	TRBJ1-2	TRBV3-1	TGTGCCAGCAGCGGACGGTCAACAGGGGACAGGGGCTACACCTTC	CASSGRSTGDRGYTF
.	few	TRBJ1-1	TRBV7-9	TGTGCCAGCACCTTATTGGCGCTTACGGAAGCTTTCTTT	CASTLLALTEAFF
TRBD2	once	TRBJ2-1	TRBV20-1	TGCAGTGCCTACGGACTAGCGGGGATCGATGAGCAGTTCTTC	CSAYGLAGIDEQFF
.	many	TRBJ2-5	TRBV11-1	TGTGCCAGCAGCTTAGGCACCACCCAAGAGACCCAGTACTTC	CASSLGTTQETQYF
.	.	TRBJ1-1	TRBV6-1	TGTGCCAGCAACGGTGTCGGGTCCACTGAAGCTTTCTTT	CASNGVGSTEAFF
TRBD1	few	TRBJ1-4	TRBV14	TGTGCCAGCAGCCAAGCTGACAGGGGGTTTACTGAAAAACTGTTTTTT	CASSQADRGFTEKLFF
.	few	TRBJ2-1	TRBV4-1	TGCGCCAGCAGCCAACCCGGGATTACAACAAATGAGCAGTTCTTC	CASSQPGITTNEQFF
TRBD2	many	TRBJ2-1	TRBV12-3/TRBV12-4	TGTGCCAGCAGTTTAGCCGGACTAGCGGGAGCGTCCAATGAGCAGTTCTTC	CASSLAGLAGASNEQFF
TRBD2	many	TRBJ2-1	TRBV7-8	TGTGCCAGCAGCTTAAATGGACTAGCGGCCAGCTCCTACAATGAGCAGTTCTTC	CASSLNGLAASSYNEQFF
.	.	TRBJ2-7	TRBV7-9	TGTGCCAGCAGCCCCGCCCTGGCAGGGTGGTTCTACGAGCAGTACTTC	CASSPALAGWFYEQYF
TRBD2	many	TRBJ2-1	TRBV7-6	TGTGCCAGCAGCTTAGTGGGAATAGCGGGAGGGCCCATTCCGGCCTACAATGAGCAGTTCTTC	CASSLVGIAGGPIPAYNEQFF
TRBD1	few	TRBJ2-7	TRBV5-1	TGCGCCAGCAGCGGCGGGACAGGGGCCCCCTACGAGCAGTACTTC	CASSGGTGAPYEQYF
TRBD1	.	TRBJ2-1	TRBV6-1	TGTGCCAGCAGTTCAAGAGGGGGCGGAAAGCTTGAGCAGTTCTTC	CASSSRGGGKLEQFF
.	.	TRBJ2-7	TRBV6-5	TGTGCCAGCAGTTACGACCGGATCTCCTACGAGCAGTACTTC	CASSYDRISYEQYF
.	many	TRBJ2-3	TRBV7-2	TGTGCCAGCTCACCAGAGGGGGATACGCAGTATTTT	CASSPEGDTQYF
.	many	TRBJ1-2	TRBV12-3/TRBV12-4	TGTGCCAGCAGTTTATTGGATAACTATGGCTACACCTTC	CASSLLDNYGYTF
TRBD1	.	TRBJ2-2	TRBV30	TGTGCCTGGATCTCCGGGACAGGGGGAAAAACCGGGGAGCTGTTTTTT	CAWISGTGGKTGELFF
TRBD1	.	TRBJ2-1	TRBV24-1	TGTGCCACCAGTGACCCCCGGACAGGGAGGAACAACAATGAGCAGTTCTTC	CATSDPRTGRNNNEQFF
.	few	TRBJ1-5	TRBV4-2	TGTGCCAGCAGCCAAGATGTTTTCGGCGGCAATCAGCCCCAGCATTTT	CASSQDVFGGNQPQHF
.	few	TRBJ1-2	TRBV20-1	TGCAGTGCTAGAGAGAGTACCGGCGGGGGTCGAGGCAGGAGGGGCGGCTACACCTTC	CSARESTGGGRGRRGGYTF
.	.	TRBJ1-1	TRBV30	TGTGCCTGGGAGCACAGCTCGGGCACTGAAGCTTTCTTT	CAWEHSSGTEAFF
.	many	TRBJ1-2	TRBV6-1	TGTGCCAGCATTCCGCGTGACATGTACTATGGCTACACCTTC	CASIPRDMYYGYTF
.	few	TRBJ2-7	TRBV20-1	TGCAGTGCTAGAGATGATGCCTTGATCACAGGGCCCTATACCTACGAGCAGTACTTC	CSARDDALITGPYTYEQYF
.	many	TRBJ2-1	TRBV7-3	TGTGCCAGCAGTTCCGGAGGTGAGCAGTTCTTC	CASSSGGEQFF
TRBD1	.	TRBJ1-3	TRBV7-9	TGTGCCAGCAGCCCCCAGGGGGGCGAGTTTGGAAACACCATATATTTT	CASSPQGGEFGNTIYF
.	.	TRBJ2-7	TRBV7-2	TGTGCCAGCAGCTATTCGACAGGTAACTCCTACGAGCAGTACTTC	CASSYSTGNSYEQYF
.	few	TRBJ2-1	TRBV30	TGTGCCTGGTGTCCGGATTCCTACAATGAGCAGTTCTTC	CAWCPDSYNEQFF
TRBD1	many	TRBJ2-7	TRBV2	TGTGCCAGCACCCGGGACAGGGGGCAAGAGCAGTACTTC	CASTRDRGQEQYF
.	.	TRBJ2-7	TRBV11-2	TGTGCCAGCAGCTTAGCCCAGGACTACGAGCAGTACTTC	CASSLAQDYEQYF
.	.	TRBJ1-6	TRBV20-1	TGCAGTGCTAGAGGTACCCACAGGGCCGCGGCTGAGTCACCCCTCCACTTT	CSARGTHRAAAESPLHF
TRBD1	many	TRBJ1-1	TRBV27	TGTGCCAGCAGTTCTCTCGCCAGGGGGCTCGACACTGAAGCTTTCTTT	CASSSLARGLDTEAFF